This T cell receptor (beta chain) was identified during a study of CD8 T cells in ankylosing spondylitis. Regarding the study as a whole: About 8 highly homologous variants made up a TCR beta motif, and this motif appeared characteristic of ankylosing spondylitis blood. Reportedly, matched ankylosing spondylitis synovial fluid was significantly enriched for disease-linked clones. CD8+ cells made up the disease-linked clones, which were relatively rare in peripheral blood. Past research had described some motif variants in reactive arthritis synovial fluid and blood.

The table lists this clonotype with many counts. As yet, its antigen is unknown. V lost 7 bases to trimming and J lost 1 base, with 6 bases between them. The CDR3 has 12 residues. CDR1 KGHDR and CDR2 SFDVKD come from the germline V gene. Generation of TCR beta libraries employed quantitative 5'-RACE incorporating molecular barcodes. Via MiXCR, TCRdb re-called the 5' RACE reads, giving one row per CDR3 protein. Of approximately 500,000 distinct CDR3 sequences detected, about 12% appear once; the ten largest clones hold under 7.5%. The origin of this receptor is a male donor with ankylosing spondylitis. Sequencing used blood, either unsorted or a sorted T cell fraction (not recorded which). The J gene is TRBJ1-1, the V gene TRBV24-1; tentatively, D is TRBD1 (5 bases). The CDR3 coding sequence is TGTGCCACCAGGGGGGAGAACACTGAAGCTTTCTTT. Translating it yields CATRGENTEAFF.